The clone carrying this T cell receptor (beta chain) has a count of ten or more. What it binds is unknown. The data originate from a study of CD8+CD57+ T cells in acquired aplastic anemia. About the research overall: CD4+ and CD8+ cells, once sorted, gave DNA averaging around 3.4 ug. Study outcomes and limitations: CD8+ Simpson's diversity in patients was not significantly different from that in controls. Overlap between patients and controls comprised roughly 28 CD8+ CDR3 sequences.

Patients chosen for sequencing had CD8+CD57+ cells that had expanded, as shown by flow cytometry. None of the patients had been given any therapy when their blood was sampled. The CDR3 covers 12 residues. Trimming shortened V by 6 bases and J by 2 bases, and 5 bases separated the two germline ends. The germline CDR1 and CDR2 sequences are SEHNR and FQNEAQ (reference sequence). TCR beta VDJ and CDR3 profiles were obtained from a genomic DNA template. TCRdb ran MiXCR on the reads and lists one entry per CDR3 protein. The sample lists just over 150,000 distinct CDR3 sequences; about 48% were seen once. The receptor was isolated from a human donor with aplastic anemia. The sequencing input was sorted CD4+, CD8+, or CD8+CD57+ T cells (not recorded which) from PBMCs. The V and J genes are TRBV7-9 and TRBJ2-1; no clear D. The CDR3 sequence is CASSRTYNEQFF. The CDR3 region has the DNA TGTGCCAGCAGTCGGACCTACAATGAGCAGTTCTTC.